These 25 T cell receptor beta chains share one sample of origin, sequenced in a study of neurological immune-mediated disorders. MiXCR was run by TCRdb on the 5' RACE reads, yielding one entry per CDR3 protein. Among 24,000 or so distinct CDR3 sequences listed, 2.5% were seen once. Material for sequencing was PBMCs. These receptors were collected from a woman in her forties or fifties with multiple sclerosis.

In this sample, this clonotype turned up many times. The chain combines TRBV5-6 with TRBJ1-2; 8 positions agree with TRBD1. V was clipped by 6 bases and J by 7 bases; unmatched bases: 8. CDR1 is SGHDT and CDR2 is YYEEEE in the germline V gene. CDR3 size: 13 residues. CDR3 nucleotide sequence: TGTGCCAGCATCGCGCAGGGGGCGCGTGGCTACACCTTC. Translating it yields CASIAQGARGYTF.

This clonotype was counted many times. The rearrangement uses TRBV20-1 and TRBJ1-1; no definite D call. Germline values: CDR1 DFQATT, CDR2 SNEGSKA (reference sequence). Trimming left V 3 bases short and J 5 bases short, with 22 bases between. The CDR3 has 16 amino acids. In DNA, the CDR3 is TGCAGTGCTAGCGGAGGTGGCGGAAGAGGAAGTACTGAAGCTTTCTTT. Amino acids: CSASGGGGRGSTEAFF.

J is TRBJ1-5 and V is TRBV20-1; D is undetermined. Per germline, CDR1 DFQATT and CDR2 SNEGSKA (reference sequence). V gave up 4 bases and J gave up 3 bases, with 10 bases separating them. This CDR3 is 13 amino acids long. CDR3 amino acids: CSAMVRNNQPQHF. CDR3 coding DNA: TGCAGTGCTATGGTCCGTAACAATCAGCCCCAGCATTTT.

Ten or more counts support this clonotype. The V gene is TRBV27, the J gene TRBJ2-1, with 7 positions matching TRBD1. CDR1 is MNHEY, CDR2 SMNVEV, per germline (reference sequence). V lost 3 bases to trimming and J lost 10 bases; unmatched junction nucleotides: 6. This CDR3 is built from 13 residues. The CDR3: CASSLTGPREQFF. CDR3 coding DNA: TGTGCCAGCAGTTTGACAGGGCCACGGGAGCAGTTCTTC.

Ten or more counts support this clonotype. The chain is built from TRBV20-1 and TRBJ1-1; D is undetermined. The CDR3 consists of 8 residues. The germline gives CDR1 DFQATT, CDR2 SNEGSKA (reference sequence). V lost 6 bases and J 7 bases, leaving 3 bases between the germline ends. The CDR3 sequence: CSANEAFF. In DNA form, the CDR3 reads TGCAGTGCAAATGAAGCTTTCTTT.

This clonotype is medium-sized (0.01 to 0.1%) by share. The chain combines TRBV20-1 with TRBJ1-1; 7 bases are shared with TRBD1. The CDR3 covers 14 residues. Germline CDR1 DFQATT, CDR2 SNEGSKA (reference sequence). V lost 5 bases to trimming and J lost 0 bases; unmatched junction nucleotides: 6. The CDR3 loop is CSAAQGSLNTEAFF. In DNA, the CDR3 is TGCAGTGCTGCACAGGGGTCCCTGAACACTGAAGCTTTCTTT.

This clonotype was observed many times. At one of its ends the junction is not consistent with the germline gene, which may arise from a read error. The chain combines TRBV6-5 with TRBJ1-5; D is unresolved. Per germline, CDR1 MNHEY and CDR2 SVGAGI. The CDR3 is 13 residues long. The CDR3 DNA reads TGTGCCAGCCGGGGAGTGAGCGGTCAGCCCCAGAATTTT. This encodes CASRGVSGQPQNF.

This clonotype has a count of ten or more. This CDR3 is CASSFDFPSYNEQFF. CDR3 bases: TGTGCCAGCAGCTTTGACTTCCCCTCCTACAATGAGCAGTTCTTC. V gene TRBV7-2 combines with J gene TRBJ2-1; D ambiguous. From germline, CDR1 is SGHTA and CDR2 FQGNSA. CDR3 length: 15 residues. Deletions cut 3 bases from V and 0 bases from J, with 9 bases between.

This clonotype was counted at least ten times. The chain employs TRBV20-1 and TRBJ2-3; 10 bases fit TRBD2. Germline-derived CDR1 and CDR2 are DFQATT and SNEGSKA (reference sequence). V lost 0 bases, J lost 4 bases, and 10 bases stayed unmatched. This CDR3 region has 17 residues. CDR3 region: CSARDRAAGGRPDTQYF. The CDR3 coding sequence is TGCAGTGCTAGAGATCGAGCAGCGGGAGGGAGGCCAGATACGCAGTATTTT.

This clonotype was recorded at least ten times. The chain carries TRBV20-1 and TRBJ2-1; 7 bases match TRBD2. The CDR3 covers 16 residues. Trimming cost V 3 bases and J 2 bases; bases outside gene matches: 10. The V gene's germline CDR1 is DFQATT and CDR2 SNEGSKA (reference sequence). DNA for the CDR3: TGCAGTGCTAGTGTTGTTGCGGGAGACGCCTACAATGAGCAGTTCTTC. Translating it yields CSASVVAGDAYNEQFF.

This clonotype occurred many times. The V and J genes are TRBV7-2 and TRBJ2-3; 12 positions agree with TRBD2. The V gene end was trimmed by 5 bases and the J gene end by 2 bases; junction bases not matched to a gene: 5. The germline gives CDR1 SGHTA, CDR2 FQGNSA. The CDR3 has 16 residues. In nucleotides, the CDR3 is TGTGCCAGCAGCACCACTAGCGGGGGGTTCACAGATACGCAGTATTTT. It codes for CASSTTSGGFTDTQYF.

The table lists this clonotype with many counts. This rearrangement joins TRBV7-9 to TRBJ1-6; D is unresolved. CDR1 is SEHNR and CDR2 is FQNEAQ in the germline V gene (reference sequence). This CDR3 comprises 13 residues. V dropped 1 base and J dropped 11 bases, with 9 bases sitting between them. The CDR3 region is CASSLGFSAPLHF. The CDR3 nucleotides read TGTGCCAGCAGCTTAGGCTTCTCGGCACCCCTCCACTTT.

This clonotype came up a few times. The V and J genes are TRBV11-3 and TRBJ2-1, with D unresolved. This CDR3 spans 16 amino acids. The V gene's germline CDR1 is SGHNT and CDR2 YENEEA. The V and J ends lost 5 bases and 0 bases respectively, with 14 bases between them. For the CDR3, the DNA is TGTGCCAGCAGCCCGCGGACCCGTAGCTCCTACAATGAGCAGTTCTTC. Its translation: CASSPRTRSSYNEQFF.

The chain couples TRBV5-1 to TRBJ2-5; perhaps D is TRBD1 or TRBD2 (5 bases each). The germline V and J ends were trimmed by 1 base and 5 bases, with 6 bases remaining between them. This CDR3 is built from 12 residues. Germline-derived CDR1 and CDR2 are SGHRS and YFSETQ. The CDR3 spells CASSLRGETQYF. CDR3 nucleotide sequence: TGCGCCAGCAGCTTGCGGGGCGAGACCCAGTACTTC.

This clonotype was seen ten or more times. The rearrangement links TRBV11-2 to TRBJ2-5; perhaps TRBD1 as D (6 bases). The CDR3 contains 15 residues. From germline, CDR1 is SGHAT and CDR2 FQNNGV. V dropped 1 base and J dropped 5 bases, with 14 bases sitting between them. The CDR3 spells CASSLGVLRGETQYF. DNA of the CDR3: TGTGCCAGCAGCTTAGGGGTCCTAAGGGGGGAGACCCAGTACTTC.

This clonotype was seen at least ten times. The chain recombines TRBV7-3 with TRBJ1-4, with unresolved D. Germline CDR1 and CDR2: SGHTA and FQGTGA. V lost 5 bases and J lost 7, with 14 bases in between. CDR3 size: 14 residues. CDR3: CASSRQAYSEKLFF. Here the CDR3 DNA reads TGTGCCAGCAGCCGGCAAGCCTATAGTGAAAAACTGTTTTTT.

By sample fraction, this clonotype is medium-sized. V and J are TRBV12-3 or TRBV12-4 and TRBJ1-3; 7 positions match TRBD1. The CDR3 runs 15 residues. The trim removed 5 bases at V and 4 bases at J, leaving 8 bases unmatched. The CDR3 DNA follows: TGTGCCAGCAGTACCGACAGGGCGGCGGGAAACACCATATATTTT. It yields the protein CASSTDRAAGNTIYF.

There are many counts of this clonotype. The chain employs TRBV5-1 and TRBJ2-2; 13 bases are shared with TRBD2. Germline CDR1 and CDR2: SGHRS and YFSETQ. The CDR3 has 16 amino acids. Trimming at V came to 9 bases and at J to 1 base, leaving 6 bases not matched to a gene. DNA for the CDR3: TGCGCCACCACGACTAGCGGGGGGAAGAACACCGGGGAGCTGTTTTTT. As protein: CATTTSGGKNTGELFF.

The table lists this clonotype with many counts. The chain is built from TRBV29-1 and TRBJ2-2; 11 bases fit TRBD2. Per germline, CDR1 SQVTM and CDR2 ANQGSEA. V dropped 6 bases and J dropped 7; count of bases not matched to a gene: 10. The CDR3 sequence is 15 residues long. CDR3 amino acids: CSVAPRLAGSGELFF. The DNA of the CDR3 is TGCAGCGTCGCCCCGAGACTAGCGGGAAGCGGGGAGCTGTTTTTT.

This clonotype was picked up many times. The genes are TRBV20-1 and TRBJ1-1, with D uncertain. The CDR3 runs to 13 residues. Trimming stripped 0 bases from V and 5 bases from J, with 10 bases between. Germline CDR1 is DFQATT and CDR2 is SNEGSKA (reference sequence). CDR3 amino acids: CSARDSMDTEAFF. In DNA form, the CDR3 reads TGCAGTGCTAGAGATAGTATGGATACTGAAGCTTTCTTT.

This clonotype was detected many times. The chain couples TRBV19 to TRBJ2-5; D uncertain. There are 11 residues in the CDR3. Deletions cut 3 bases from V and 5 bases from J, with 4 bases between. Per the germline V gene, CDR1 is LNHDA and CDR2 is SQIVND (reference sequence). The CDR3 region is CASSIMETQYF. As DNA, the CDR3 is TGTGCCAGTAGTATTATGGAGACCCAGTACTTC. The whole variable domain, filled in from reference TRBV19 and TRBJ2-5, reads DGGITQSPKYLFRKEGQNVTLSCEQNLNHDAMYWYRQDPGQGLRLIYYSQIVNDFQKGDIAEGYSVSREKKESFPLTVTSAQKNPTAFYLCASSIMETQYFGPGTRLLVL.

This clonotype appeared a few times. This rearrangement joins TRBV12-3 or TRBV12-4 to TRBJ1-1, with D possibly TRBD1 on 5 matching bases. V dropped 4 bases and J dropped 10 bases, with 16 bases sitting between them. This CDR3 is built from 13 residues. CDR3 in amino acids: CASSSFDGGRAFF. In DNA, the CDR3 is TGTGCCAGCAGTTCCTTTGACGGGGGGAGAGCTTTCTTT.

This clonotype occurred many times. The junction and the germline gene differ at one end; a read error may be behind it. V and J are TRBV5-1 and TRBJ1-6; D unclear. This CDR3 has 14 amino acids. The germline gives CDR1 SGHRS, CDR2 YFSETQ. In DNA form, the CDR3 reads TGCGCCAGCAGCTTGTACGGGGATAATTCACCCCTCAACTTT. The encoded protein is CASSLYGDNSPLNF.

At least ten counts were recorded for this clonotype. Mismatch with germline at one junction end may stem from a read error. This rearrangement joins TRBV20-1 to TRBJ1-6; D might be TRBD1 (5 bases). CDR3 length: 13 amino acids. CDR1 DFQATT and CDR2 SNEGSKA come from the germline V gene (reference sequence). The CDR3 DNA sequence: TGCAGTGCTAGTTCAGGGAGTAATTCACCCCTCAACTTT. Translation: CSASSGSNSPLNF.

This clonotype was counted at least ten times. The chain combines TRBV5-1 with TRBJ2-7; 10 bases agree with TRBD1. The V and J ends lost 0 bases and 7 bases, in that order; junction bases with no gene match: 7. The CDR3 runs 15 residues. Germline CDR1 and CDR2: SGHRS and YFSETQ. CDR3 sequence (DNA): TGCGCCAGCAGCTTGGCCGGGGACAGGGGCGGAGAGCAGTACTTC. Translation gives CASSLAGDRGGEQYF. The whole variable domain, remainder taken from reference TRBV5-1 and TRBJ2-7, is KAGVTQTPRYLIKTRGQQVTLSCSPISGHRSVSWYQQTPGQGLQFLFEYFSETQRNKGNFPGRFSGRQFSNSRSEMNVSTLELGDSALYLCASSLAGDRGGEQYFGPGTRLTVT.